Listed here is a single T cell receptor beta chain. This entry comes from a study of T cells expressing NK-cell markers. TCRdb reworked the 5' RACE reads into one entry per CDR3 protein, no DNA. In all, the sample yields roughly 300,000 distinct CDR3 sequences. The CDR3 is 13 residues long. Germline CDR1 and CDR2: LGHDT and YNNKEL (reference sequence). This receptor was taken from a woman aged 18 to 75 in good health. The J gene is TRBJ1-5, the V gene TRBV3-1. The sequenced sample was blood T cells: a sorted CD56 or NKG2C T cell subset, CD4+ or CD8+ T cells, or bulk PBMC T cells (not recorded which). This CDR3 is CASSQDTSQPQHF. Complete variable domain (other parts from reference TRBV3-1 and TRBJ1-5): DTAVSQTPKYLVTQMGNDKSIKCEQNLGHDTMYWYKQDSKKFLKIMFSYNNKELIINETVPNRFSPKSPDKAHLNLHINSLELGDSAVYFCASSQDTSQPQHFGDGTRLSIL.